Each of the 4 T cell receptor beta chains below was sequenced from the same sample in a study of blood T cells in healthy people across ages. Then a second PCR, running about 6 to 11 cycles, was carried out with a sample-barcoded 5' primer and a J-beta primer mix. TCRdb reprocessed the 5' RACE reads with MiXCR, giving one entry per CDR3 protein. The table lists about 720,000 distinct CDR3 sequences, 20% to 25% of them singletons, with 22% in the top ten. Sequencing input: blood. The receptors originated from a man between 65 and 85 years old in good health.

This clonotype was seen more than once but under ten times. The CDR3 coding sequence is TGTGCCAGCAGTCCTGGGACAGGGGGTAGTCTGATGAACACTGAAGCTTTCTTT. This encodes CASSPGTGGSLMNTEAFF. The chain combines TRBV12-3 or TRBV12-4 with TRBJ1-1, with TRBD1 matching over 11 bases. Unmatched junction bases numbered 11, after V lost 5 bases and J lost 0 bases. The CDR3 has 18 residues.

The V call is TRBV12-3 or TRBV12-4, the J call TRBJ2-5; the D is unclear. The CDR3 covers 12 residues. V lost 5 bases and J 1 base, leaving 5 bases between the germline ends. CDR3 protein: CASSMTQETQYF. CDR3 nucleotide sequence: TGTGCCAGCAGTATGACCCAAGAGACCCAGTACTTC.

The chain employs TRBV4-1 and TRBJ2-5; the D call may be TRBD1 or TRBD2 (6 bases each). The CDR3 consists of 16 residues. The germline V and J ends were trimmed by 1 base and 2 bases, with 14 bases remaining between them. CDR1 MGHRA and CDR2 YSYEKL come from the germline V gene. This CDR3 reads CASSQVLGGTQETQYF. The CDR3 bases are TGCGCCAGCAGCCAAGTCCTTGGCGGGACACAAGAGACCCAGTACTTC.

This clonotype was recorded at least ten times. The rearrangement uses TRBV4-1 and TRBJ1-2; D possibly corresponds to TRBD1 (6 bases). CDR1 and CDR2 from the germline V gene are MGHRA and YSYEKL. This CDR3 has 16 amino acids. Trimming took off 4 bases at V and 1 base at J, with 16 bases between the two ends. The CDR3 DNA reads as TGCGCCAGCAGCCTCCGAGCGGACAGCCTTAACTATGGCTACACCTTC. It is translated as CASSLRADSLNYGYTF.